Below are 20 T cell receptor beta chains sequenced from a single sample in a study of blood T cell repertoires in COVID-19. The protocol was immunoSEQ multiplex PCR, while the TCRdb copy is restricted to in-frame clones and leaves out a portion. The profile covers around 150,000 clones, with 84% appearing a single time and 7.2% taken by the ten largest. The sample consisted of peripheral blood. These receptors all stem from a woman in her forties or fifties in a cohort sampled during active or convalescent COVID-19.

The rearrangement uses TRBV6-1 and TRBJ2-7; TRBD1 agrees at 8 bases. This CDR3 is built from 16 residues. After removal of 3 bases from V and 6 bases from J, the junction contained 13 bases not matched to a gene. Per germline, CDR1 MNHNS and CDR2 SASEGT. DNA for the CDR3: TGTGCCAGCAGTGATACAGTCGGCAGGGGGCATGTCGAGCAGTACTTC. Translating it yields CASSDTVGRGHVEQYF.

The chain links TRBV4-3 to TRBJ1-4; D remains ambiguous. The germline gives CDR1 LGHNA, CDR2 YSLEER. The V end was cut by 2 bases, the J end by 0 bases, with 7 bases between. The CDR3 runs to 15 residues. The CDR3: CASSQSTATNEKLFF. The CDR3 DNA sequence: TGCGCCAGCAGCCAATCAACTGCAACTAATGAAAAACTGTTTTTT.

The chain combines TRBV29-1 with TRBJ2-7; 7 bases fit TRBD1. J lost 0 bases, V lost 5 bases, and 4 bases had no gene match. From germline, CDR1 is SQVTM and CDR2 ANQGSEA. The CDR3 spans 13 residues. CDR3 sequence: CSVHTGASYEQYF. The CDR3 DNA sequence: TGCAGCGTTCATACAGGGGCCTCCTACGAGCAGTACTTC.

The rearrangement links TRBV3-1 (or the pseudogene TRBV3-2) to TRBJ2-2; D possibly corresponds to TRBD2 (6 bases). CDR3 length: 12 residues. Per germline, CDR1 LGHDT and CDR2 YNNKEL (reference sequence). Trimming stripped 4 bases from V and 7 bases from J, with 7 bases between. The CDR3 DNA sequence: TGTGCCAGCAGCCTGGGGGGCGGGGAGCTGTTTTTT. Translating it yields CASSLGGGELFF.

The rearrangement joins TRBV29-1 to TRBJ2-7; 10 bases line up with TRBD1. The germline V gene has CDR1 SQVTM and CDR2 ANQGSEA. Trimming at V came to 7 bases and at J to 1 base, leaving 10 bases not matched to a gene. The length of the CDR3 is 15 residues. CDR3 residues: CSAEILDRGSYEQYF. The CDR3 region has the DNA TGCAGCGCTGAGATTCTGGACAGGGGGTCCTACGAGCAGTACTTC.

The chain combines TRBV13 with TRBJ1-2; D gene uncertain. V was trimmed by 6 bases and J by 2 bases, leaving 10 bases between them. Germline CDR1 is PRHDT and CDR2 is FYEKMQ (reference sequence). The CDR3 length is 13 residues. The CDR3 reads CASRPQQNYGYTF. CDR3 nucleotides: TGTGCCAGCAGGCCGCAACAGAACTATGGCTACACCTTC.

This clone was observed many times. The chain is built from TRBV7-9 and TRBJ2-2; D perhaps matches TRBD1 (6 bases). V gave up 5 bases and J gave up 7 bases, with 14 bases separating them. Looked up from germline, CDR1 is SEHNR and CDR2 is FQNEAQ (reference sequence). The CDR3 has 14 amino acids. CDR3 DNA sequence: TGTGCCAGCAGCCCCCAGGGGCGTAGCGGGGAGCTGTTTTTT. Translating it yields CASSPQGRSGELFF.

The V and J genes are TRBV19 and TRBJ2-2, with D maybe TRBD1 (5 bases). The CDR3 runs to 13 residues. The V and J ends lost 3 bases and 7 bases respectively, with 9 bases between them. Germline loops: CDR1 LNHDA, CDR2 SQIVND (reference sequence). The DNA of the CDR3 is TGTGCCAGTAGTATTAAAGGGGTCGGGGAGCTGTTTTTT. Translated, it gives CASSIKGVGELFF.

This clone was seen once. The DNA for the CDR3 is TGTGCCAGCAGCGTAGAAGGGACTAGAACAGATACGCAGTATTTT. Protein: CASSVEGTRTDTQYF. The chain has TRBV9 and TRBJ2-3; 8 nucleotides line up with TRBD2. The germline CDR1 and CDR2 sequences are SGDLS and YYNGEE. The trim removed 0 bases at V and 3 bases at J, leaving 3 bases unmatched. The CDR3 has 15 amino acids.

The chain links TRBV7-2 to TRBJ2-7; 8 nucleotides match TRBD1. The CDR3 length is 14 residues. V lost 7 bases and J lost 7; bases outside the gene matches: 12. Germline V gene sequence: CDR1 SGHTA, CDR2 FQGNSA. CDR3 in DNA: TGTGCCAGCACCATGGGGCAGGGGGCTAGGGAGCAGTACTTC. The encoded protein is CASTMGQGAREQYF.

The CDR3 loop is CASTRTGGNYGYTF. The CDR3 DNA follows: TGTGCCAGCACGAGGACAGGGGGTAACTATGGCTACACCTTC. The chain joins TRBV6-5 to TRBJ1-2, with 10 bases fitting TRBD1. The V segment lost 7 bases and the J segment 1 base; nucleotides outside the gene matches: 3. The CDR3 spans 14 residues. Germline CDR1 reads MNHEY; CDR2 reads SVGAGI.

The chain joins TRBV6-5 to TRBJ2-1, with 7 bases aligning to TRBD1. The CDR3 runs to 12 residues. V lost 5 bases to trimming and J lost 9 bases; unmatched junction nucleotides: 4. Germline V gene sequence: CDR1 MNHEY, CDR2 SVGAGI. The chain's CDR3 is CASSTRQGEQFF. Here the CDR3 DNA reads TGTGCCAGCAGTACTCGACAGGGTGAGCAGTTCTTC.

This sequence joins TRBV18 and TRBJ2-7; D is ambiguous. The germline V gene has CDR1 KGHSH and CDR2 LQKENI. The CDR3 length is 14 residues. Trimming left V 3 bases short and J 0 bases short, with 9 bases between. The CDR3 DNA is TGTGCCAGCTCACCCCCGACACTCTCCTACGAGCAGTACTTC. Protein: CASSPPTLSYEQYF.

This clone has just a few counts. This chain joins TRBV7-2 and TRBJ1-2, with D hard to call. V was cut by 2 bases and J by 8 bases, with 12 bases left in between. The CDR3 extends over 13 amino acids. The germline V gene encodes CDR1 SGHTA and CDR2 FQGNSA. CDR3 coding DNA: TGTGCCAGCAGCTTACCGAGGTCGGGAGGCTACACCTTC. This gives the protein CASSLPRSGGYTF. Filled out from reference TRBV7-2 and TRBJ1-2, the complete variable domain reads GAGVSQSPSNKVTEKGKDVELRCDPISGHTALYWYRQSLGQGLEFLIYFQGNSAPDKSGLPSDRFSAERTGGSVSTLTIQRTQQEDSAVYLCASSLPRSGGYTFGSGTRLTVV.

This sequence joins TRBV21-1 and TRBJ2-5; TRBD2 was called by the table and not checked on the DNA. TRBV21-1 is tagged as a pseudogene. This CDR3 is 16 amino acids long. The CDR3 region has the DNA TGTGCCAGCAGCAAAGGAGCGGGGGGCCGACAAGAGACCCAGTACTTC. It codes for CASSKGAGGRQETQYF.

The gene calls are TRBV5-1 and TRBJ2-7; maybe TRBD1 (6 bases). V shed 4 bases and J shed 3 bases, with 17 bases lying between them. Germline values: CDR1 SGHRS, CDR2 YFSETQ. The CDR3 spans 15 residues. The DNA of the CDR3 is TGCGCCAGCAGCCCGTCCAGGGGAGAGGGCTACGAGCAGTACTTC. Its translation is CASSPSRGEGYEQYF.

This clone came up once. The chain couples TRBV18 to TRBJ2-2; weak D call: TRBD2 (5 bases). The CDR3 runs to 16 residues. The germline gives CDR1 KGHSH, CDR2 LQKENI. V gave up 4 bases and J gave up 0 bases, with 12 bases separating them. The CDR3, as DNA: TGTGCCAGCTCACGGCTCGAGGGTGCGAACACCGGGGAGCTGTTTTTT. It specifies CASSRLEGANTGELFF.

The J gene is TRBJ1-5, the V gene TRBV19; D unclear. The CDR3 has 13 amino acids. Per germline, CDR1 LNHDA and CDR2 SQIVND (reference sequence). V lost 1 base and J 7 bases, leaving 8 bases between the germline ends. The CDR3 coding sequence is TGTGCCAGTAGTATAGGTTCAGAACAGCCCCAGCATTTT. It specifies CASSIGSEQPQHF.

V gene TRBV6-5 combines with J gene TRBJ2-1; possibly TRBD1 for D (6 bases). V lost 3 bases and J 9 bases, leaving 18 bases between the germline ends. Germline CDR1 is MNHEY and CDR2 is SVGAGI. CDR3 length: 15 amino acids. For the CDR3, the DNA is TGTGCCAGCAGTTATTCGGACAGCGGAGGAACTGAGCAGTTCTTC. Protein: CASSYSDSGGTEQFF.

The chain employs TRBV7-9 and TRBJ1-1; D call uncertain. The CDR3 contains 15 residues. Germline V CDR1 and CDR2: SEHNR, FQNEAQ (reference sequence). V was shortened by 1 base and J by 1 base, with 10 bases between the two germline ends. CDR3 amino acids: CASSLVGGQNTEAFF. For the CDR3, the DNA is TGTGCCAGCAGCTTAGTGGGAGGGCAGAACACTGAAGCTTTCTTT.